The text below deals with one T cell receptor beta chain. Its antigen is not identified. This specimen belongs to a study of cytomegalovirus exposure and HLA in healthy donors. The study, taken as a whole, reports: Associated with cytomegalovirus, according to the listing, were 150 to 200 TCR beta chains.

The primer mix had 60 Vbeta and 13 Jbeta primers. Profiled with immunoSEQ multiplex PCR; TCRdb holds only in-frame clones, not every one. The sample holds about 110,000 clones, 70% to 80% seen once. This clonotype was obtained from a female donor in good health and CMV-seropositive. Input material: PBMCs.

The CDR3 nucleotides read TGTGCCAGCAACAACGGCGGGGGGCTAGAGACCCAGTACTTC. Translated, it gives CASNNGGGLETQYF. V is TRBV6-6 and J is TRBJ2-5, with 8 bases that match TRBD2. The CDR3 is 14 residues long. The junction had 8 bases not matched to a gene; V was cut back by 7 bases and J by 4 bases. Germline V gene lookup returns CDR1 MNHNY and CDR2 SVGAGI (reference sequence).